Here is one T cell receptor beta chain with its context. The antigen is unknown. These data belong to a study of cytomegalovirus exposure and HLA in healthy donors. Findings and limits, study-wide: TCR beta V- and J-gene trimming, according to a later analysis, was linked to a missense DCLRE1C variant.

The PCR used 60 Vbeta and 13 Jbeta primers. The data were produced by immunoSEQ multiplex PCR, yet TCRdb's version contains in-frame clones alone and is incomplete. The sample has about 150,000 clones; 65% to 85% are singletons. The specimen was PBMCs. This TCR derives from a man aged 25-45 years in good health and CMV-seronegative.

As DNA, the CDR3 is TGTGCCAGCAGCCCCCTAGATCGCGAGCAGTACTTC. This sequence encodes CASSPLDREQYF. This chain joins TRBV7-9 and TRBJ2-7, with D unresolved. The V end lost 5 bases, the J end lost 6 bases, and 11 bases lay between the germline ends. The germline CDR1 and CDR2 sequences are SEHNR and FQNEAQ (reference sequence). CDR3 length: 12 residues.